Below, 27 T cell receptor beta chains from the same sample are listed, as sequenced in a study of T cell responses to AZD1222 COVID-19 vaccine. The repertoire was sequenced with immunoSEQ multiplex PCR; TCRdb's copy has only in-frame clones and lacks some. Here the sample spans some 180,000 clones, around 93% being singletons. Sequenced here: peripheral blood, sampled 28 days after the second dose of the MenACWY control vaccine. These receptor sequences come from an adult who received the MenACWY meningococcal vaccine as a control.

This chain links TRBV4-3 with TRBJ1-4; no clear D. The CDR3 extends over 15 amino acids. Germline V CDR1 and CDR2: LGHNA, YSLEER. Trimming left V 0 bases short and J 6 bases short, with 11 bases between. This CDR3 reads CASSQDRRQHEKLFF. The CDR3 region has the DNA TGCGCCAGCAGCCAAGATCGGAGACAACATGAAAAACTGTTTTTT.

This chain links TRBV6-1 with TRBJ2-5; perhaps TRBD2 as D (7 bases). V lost 1 base and J lost 5, with 17 bases in between. This CDR3 contains 16 residues. Looked up from germline, CDR1 is MNHNS and CDR2 is SASEGT. The chain's CDR3 is CASSEVGGGWAETQYF. Here the CDR3 DNA reads TGTGCCAGCAGTGAAGTGGGCGGGGGCTGGGCGGAGACCCAGTACTTC.

The V call is TRBV7-9, the J call TRBJ1-5; D is perhaps TRBD1 (5 bases). Germline-derived CDR1 and CDR2 are SEHNR and FQNEAQ (reference sequence). This CDR3 spans 16 amino acids. V lost 5 bases to trimming and J lost 1 base, with 15 bases between them. In DNA form, the CDR3 reads TGTGCCAGCAGCCTTGGGACTCAGGAAAGCAATCAGCCCCAGCATTTT. Encoded protein: CASSLGTQESNQPQHF.

The chain joins TRBV27 to TRBJ1-3; D gene ambiguous. The germline V gene has CDR1 MNHEY and CDR2 SMNVEV (reference sequence). CDR3 length equals 15 residues. Trimming pared 5 bases from V and 0 bases from J, leaving 11 bases between. The chain's CDR3 is CASSRTGNSGNTIYF. The CDR3 region has the DNA TGTGCCAGCAGTAGGACGGGAAACTCTGGAAACACCATATATTTT.

This clone has just one count. The gene calls are TRBV5-1 and TRBJ2-5, with 7 bases that match TRBD1. This CDR3 spans 14 amino acids. The trim removed 4 bases at V and 2 bases at J, leaving 5 bases unmatched. Germline CDR1 is SGHRS and CDR2 is YFSETQ. The chain's CDR3 is CASSKGDRQETQYF. CDR3 in DNA: TGCGCCAGCAGCAAGGGGGACAGACAAGAGACCCAGTACTTC.

The rearrangement links TRBV24-1 to TRBJ2-1; 11 bases agree with TRBD1. Germline V gene lookup returns CDR1 KGHDR and CDR2 SFDVKD. V shed 2 bases and J 3 bases; nucleotides not matched to a gene: 2. This CDR3 is built from 16 residues. The CDR3 coding sequence is TGTGCCACCAGTGATTCCGGGACAGGGGGCTACAATGAGCAGTTCTTC. Its protein product is CATSDSGTGGYNEQFF.

The rearrangement links TRBV6-5 to TRBJ2-7, with 9 bases aligning to TRBD1. Trimming cost V 5 bases and J 0 bases; bases outside gene matches: 5. The germline V gene encodes CDR1 MNHEY and CDR2 SVGAGI. This CDR3 spans 15 amino acids. CDR3 bases: TGTGCCAGCAGTCCTGGGACAGGGAACTCCTACGAGCAGTACTTC. This translates into CASSPGTGNSYEQYF.

V and J are TRBV7-2 and TRBJ1-1; the D is unclear. V was clipped by 5 bases and J by 1 base, with 14 bases between them. CDR3 length equals 15 residues. From germline, CDR1 is SGHTA and CDR2 FQGNSA. The CDR3 sequence: CASSAGGARNTEAFF. Written as DNA, the CDR3 is TGTGCCAGCAGCGCCGGAGGAGCGCGGAACACTGAAGCTTTCTTT.

V usage is TRBV7-2 and J usage is TRBJ2-7; D gene ambiguous. Trimming stripped 3 bases from V and 4 bases from J, with 13 bases between. Germline CDR1 and CDR2: SGHTA and FQGNSA. The CDR3 loop spans 14 amino acids. The CDR3 region is CASSFSRQRYEQYF. The CDR3 bases are TGTGCCAGCAGCTTTAGTCGGCAGAGATACGAGCAGTACTTC.

This chain links TRBV30 with TRBJ2-1; 11 positions match TRBD2. The CDR3 consists of 15 residues. Unmatched junction bases numbered 7, after V lost 4 bases and J lost 5 bases. Germline V gene sequence: CDR1 GTSNPN, CDR2 SVGIG (reference sequence). CDR3 residues: CAWNTGLAENNEQFF. CDR3 sequence (DNA): TGTGCCTGGAACACGGGACTAGCGGAAAACAATGAGCAGTTCTTC.

The chain joins TRBV19 to TRBJ2-7; D is undetermined. The CDR3 has 12 residues. V dropped 3 bases and J dropped 3 bases, with 6 bases sitting between them. Germline-derived CDR1 and CDR2 are LNHDA and SQIVND (reference sequence). CDR3 residues: CASSIWGYEQYF. Here the CDR3 DNA reads TGTGCCAGTAGTATCTGGGGCTACGAGCAGTACTTC.

The gene calls are TRBV7-2 and TRBJ1-2, with a tentative D call TRBD1 (5 bases). Germline V gene lookup returns CDR1 SGHTA and CDR2 FQGNSA. This CDR3 is 14 amino acids long. The ends were cut back, 0 bases at V and 4 bases at J, with 9 bases in the middle. CDR3 bases: TGTGCCAGCAGCTTAGCCCAGGGAACCTATGGCTACACCTTC. Protein product: CASSLAQGTYGYTF.

The gene calls are TRBV5-1 and TRBJ2-2; D ambiguous. This CDR3 comprises 15 residues. Germline CDR1 and CDR2: SGHRS and YFSETQ. Deletions cut 0 bases from V and 0 bases from J, with 6 bases between. The CDR3 protein is CASSLDFANTGELFF. CDR3 bases: TGCGCCAGCAGCTTGGATTTTGCGAACACCGGGGAGCTGTTTTTT.

The rearrangement uses TRBV7-2 and TRBJ2-2, with unresolved D. The V end lost 10 bases, the J end lost 0 bases, and 21 bases lay between the germline ends. CDR3 length: 17 residues. Germline CDR1 is SGHTA and CDR2 is FQGNSA. The CDR3 bases are TGTGCCATTAATAGGCCCCAAAGCCTCGCGAACACCGGGGAGCTGTTTTTT. Translating gives CAINRPQSLANTGELFF.

This chain uses TRBV12-3 or TRBV12-4 with TRBJ1-2; D ambiguous. This CDR3 has 11 amino acids. With 6 bases removed from V and 4 bases from J, the gap between germline ends came to 6 bases. CDR3 DNA sequence: TGTGCCAGCAGCAGAACCTATGGCTACACCTTC. It yields the protein CASSRTYGYTF.

This rearrangement joins TRBV2 to TRBJ1-3; a possible D gene is TRBD1 (5 bases). Germline lookup yields CDR1 SNHLY and CDR2 FYNNEI. The CDR3 contains 16 residues. V lost 5 bases, J lost 0 bases, and 14 bases lay in between. CDR3 coding DNA: TGTGCCAGCAGTTGGGGGACGGTTTCCTCTGGAAACACCATATATTTT. Its translation is CASSWGTVSSGNTIYF.

V gene TRBV29-1 combines with J gene TRBJ2-5; possible D gene TRBD1, 6 bases. CDR1 is SQVTM, CDR2 ANQGSEA, per germline. The length of the CDR3 is 17 residues. V dropped 4 bases and J dropped 5 bases, with 26 bases sitting between them. In DNA, the CDR3 is TGCAGCGTTGTACCTCATCTTTCGATCGAGAGGGGGGAGACCCAGTACTTC. Protein: CSVVPHLSIERGETQYF.

This chain connects TRBV15 to TRBJ2-7, with TRBD1 as a possible D gene (5 bases). V shed 1 base and J shed 2 bases, with 12 bases lying between them. The CDR3 extends over 15 amino acids. Germline V gene data show CDR1 as LNHNV and CDR2 as YYDKDF (reference sequence). The chain's CDR3 is CATSRVQGGPYEQYF. In DNA form, the CDR3 reads TGTGCCACCAGCAGAGTCCAGGGTGGCCCCTACGAGCAGTACTTC.

This chain connects TRBV7-2 to TRBJ2-1, with 8 bases that match TRBD2. CDR1 SGHTA and CDR2 FQGNSA come from the germline V gene. J lost 0 bases, V lost 3 bases, and 4 bases had no gene match. The CDR3 sequence is 16 residues long. The CDR3 DNA reads as TGTGCCAGCAGCTTCTCGGGAGGGCGCTCCTACAATGAGCAGTTCTTC. Protein product: CASSFSGGRSYNEQFF.

The gene calls are TRBV18 and TRBJ1-1, with unresolved D. Trimming pared 2 bases from V and 0 bases from J, leaving 10 bases between. Germline CDR1 KGHSH, CDR2 LQKENI. The CDR3 is 15 amino acids. CDR3 nucleotide sequence: TGTGCCAGCTCACCAGATCAGCTCATGAACACTGAAGCTTTCTTT. Translation gives CASSPDQLMNTEAFF.

The V and J genes are TRBV6-5 and TRBJ1-5; 8 nucleotides match TRBD1. This CDR3 has 15 residues. Per the germline V gene, CDR1 is MNHEY and CDR2 is SVGAGI. With V trimmed by 11 bases and J by 2 bases, 11 bases remained unmatched. The CDR3 protein is CAGSVDRGGNQPQHF. CDR3 bases: TGTGCCGGGTCTGTAGACAGGGGAGGCAATCAGCCCCAGCATTTT.

V usage is TRBV5-1 and J usage is TRBJ2-3, with 7 bases matching TRBD2. After removal of 1 base from V and 6 bases from J, the junction contained 11 bases not matched to a gene. CDR1 SGHRS and CDR2 YFSETQ come from the germline V gene. The CDR3 runs 16 residues. In nucleotides, the CDR3 is TGCGCCAGCAGCTTGCGGGGGGACTCAAGAACGGATACGCAGTATTTT. Translated, it gives CASSLRGDSRTDTQYF.

The chain employs TRBV15 and TRBJ2-5; D is undetermined. Germline assignment: CDR1 LNHNV and CDR2 YYDKDF (reference sequence). V lost 0 bases and J lost 5, with 7 bases in between. This CDR3 is 13 amino acids long. The CDR3 DNA follows: TGTGCCACCAGCAGAGATGAGTGGGAGACCCAGTACTTC. Its protein product is CATSRDEWETQYF.

The chain carries TRBV9 and TRBJ2-1; D unresolved. Trimming cost V 0 bases and J 0 bases, with 7 bases left between them. CDR1 and CDR2 from the germline V gene are SGDLS and YYNGEE. CDR3 length equals 15 residues. Here the CDR3 DNA reads TGTGCCAGCAGCGTAGTCCCGACCTCCTACAATGAGCAGTTCTTC. Translated: CASSVVPTSYNEQFF.

This clone appeared a single time. The CDR3 region is CASKDRVRDTEAFF. CDR3 sequence (DNA): TGTGCCAGCAAAGACAGGGTGAGGGACACTGAAGCTTTCTTT. This sequence joins TRBV6-5 and TRBJ1-1, with TRBD1 matching 7 bases. The germline V gene has CDR1 MNHEY and CDR2 SVGAGI. CDR3 length: 14 residues. J lost 3 bases, V lost 7 bases, and 8 bases had no gene match.

J is TRBJ2-3 and V is TRBV7-9; TRBD1 is a possible D gene (5 bases). V lost 5 bases and J 0 bases, leaving 15 bases between the germline ends. Germline V gives CDR1 SEHNR, CDR2 FQNEAQ (reference sequence). CDR3 size: 16 residues. The CDR3 is CASSPFGQGSTDTQYF. The CDR3 DNA follows: TGTGCCAGCAGCCCCTTCGGCCAGGGAAGCACAGATACGCAGTATTTT.

This chain connects TRBV6-2 or TRBV6-3 to TRBJ1-4; TRBD1 aligns across 9 bases. The CDR3 contains 14 residues. Per germline, CDR1 MNHEY and CDR2 SVGEGT. Losses at the gene ends were 4 bases for V and 8 bases for J; bases not matched to a gene: 5. Here the CDR3 reads CASSWDRVEEKLFF. DNA of the CDR3: TGTGCCAGCAGTTGGGACAGGGTGGAGGAAAAACTGTTTTTT.